These 8 T cell receptor beta chains were all obtained from the same sample, sequenced in a study of blood T cells in healthy people across ages. Together with a sample-barcoded 5' primer, a J-beta primer mix was included in a second PCR lasting roughly 6 to 12 cycles. MiXCR was run by TCRdb on the 5' RACE reads, yielding one entry per CDR3 protein. Among approximately 830,000 distinct CDR3 sequences, approximately 65% were seen once, and the ten largest hold 25% to 30%. Source material: blood. These receptors all stem from a man aged 30 to 39 in good health.

The chain combines TRBV6-5 with TRBJ2-5; D uncertain. The tail of the sequence fits TRBJ2-7 better, so the J call may be wrong. The CDR3 has 13 amino acids. In germline, CDR1 is MNHEY, CDR2 SVGAGI. The DNA for the CDR3 is TGTGCCAGCAGCTCCGGGCTACCCTACGAGCAGTACTTC. This codes for CASSSGLPYEQYF.

The chain uses TRBV5-1 and TRBJ2-7, with TRBD1 matching over 8 bases. CDR1 and CDR2 (germline): SGHRS, YFSETQ. CDR3 length: 15 amino acids. The V gene end was trimmed by 4 bases and the J gene end by 4 bases; junction bases not matched to a gene: 10. The chain's CDR3 is CASSTLGQAEYEQYF. The CDR3 DNA reads as TGCGCCAGCAGCACCTTGGGACAGGCCGAGTACGAGCAGTACTTC.

This chain joins TRBV12-3 or TRBV12-4 and TRBJ2-7; D may be TRBD1 (6 bases). The DNA end lines up better with TRBJ2-5; the J call may be wrong. The CDR3 has 14 residues. DNA for the CDR3: TGTGCCAGCAGTTTGACAGGCGAGGTGGGGACCCAGTACTTC. It yields the protein CASSLTGEVGTQYF.

This chain uses TRBV15 with TRBJ1-5, with D unclear. V lost 5 bases to trimming and J lost 2 bases, with 10 bases between them. The length of the CDR3 is 14 residues. The germline V gene has CDR1 LNHNV and CDR2 YYDKDF (reference sequence). In nucleotides, the CDR3 is TGTGCCACCAGCTCCTGGTTGGGCAATCAGCCCCAGCATTTT. Translated, it gives CATSSWLGNQPQHF.

This clonotype was recorded only once. This chain joins TRBV27 and TRBJ2-1; 9 nucleotides align to TRBD2. Germline values: CDR1 MNHEY, CDR2 SMNVEV (reference sequence). V lost 7 bases, J lost 4 bases, and 5 bases stayed unmatched. This CDR3 spans 14 amino acids. The CDR3 DNA follows: TGTGCCAGCACCTCTAGCGGGGTTTACAATGAGCAGTTCTTC. Protein: CASTSSGVYNEQFF.

This clonotype came up once. The chain carries TRBV12-3 or TRBV12-4 and TRBJ2-4; D ambiguous. The CDR3 covers 14 residues. The germline V and J ends were trimmed by 3 bases and 3 bases, with 9 bases remaining between them. The CDR3 reads CASSFDASKNIQYF. The CDR3 bases are TGTGCCAGCAGTTTTGACGCCAGCAAAAACATTCAGTACTTC.

This sequence joins TRBV11-3 and TRBJ2-1; no clear D. Germline CDR1 reads SGHNT; CDR2 reads YENEEA. V was pared by 5 bases and J by 4 bases, with 15 bases between. The CDR3 has 15 residues. The CDR3 loop reads CASSTNGISYNEQFF. As DNA, the CDR3 is TGTGCCAGCAGCACGAACGGAATATCTTACAATGAGCAGTTCTTC.

The chain combines TRBV9 with TRBJ2-7; D remains unclear. The germline V gene encodes CDR1 SGDLS and CDR2 YYNGEE. Trimming shortened V by 4 bases and J by 0 bases, and 11 bases separated the two germline ends. This CDR3 is built from 14 residues. The CDR3 sequence is CASSPRPYSYEQYF. The CDR3 region has the DNA TGTGCCAGCAGCCCGCGGCCCTACTCCTACGAGCAGTACTTC.